The TCR beta chain described here comes from a study of regulatory T cells in long-lasting Graves disease. For the study at large: To qualify as persistent, Graves' disease required over 5 years of antithyroid drugs with positive TSH receptor antibodies.

Documented time point: persistent/refractory GD, antithyroid drugs over 5 years with positive TRAb. Extracted PBMC RNA gave rise to the TCR library. Graves' disease was diagnosed by American Thyroid Association guidelines. The V gene's germline CDR1 is MNHNS and CDR2 SASEGT. V was clipped by 3 bases and J by 3 bases, with 15 bases between them. This CDR3 comprises 15 residues. Through Arm-PCR of CDR3 regions and iRepertoire HTBI primers, TCR beta libraries were built. TCRdb re-called the multiplex PCR reads through MiXCR, storing one row per CDR3 protein. The sample has 450,000 or so distinct CDR3 sequences; 20% are singletons. Only a few counts were recorded for this clonotype.

This chain joins TRBV6-1 and TRBJ2-7; TRBD1 or TRBD2 may be the D gene (5 bases each). The source was peripheral blood mononuclear cells (PBMCs), collected when the disease was refractory, from a patient treated with antithyroid drugs. This clonotype originated in a female donor with Graves disease. The CDR3 sequence is CASSEGTASHYEQYF. In DNA form, the CDR3 reads TGTGCCAGCAGTGAGGGGACGGCATCCCACTACGAGCAGTACTTC.